The T cell receptor beta chain under discussion was sequenced for a study of tumor-infiltrating lymphocytes in localized non-small cell lung cancer. The wider study: Each patient gave resected tumor and non-adjacent uninvolved lung tissue.

Using immunoSEQ multiplex PCR, the repertoire was profiled, and TCRdb retains in-frame clones only, with some absent. This table has 13,000 to 15,000 clones, around 81% appearing once. V dropped 7 bases and J dropped 7; count of bases not matched to a gene: 8. The CDR3 loop spans 14 amino acids. CDR1 and CDR2 from the germline V gene are LNHDA and SQIVND (reference sequence). Sequencing used lung tumor tissue. The TCR comes from a human donor with non-small cell lung cancer. The J gene is TRBJ2-7, the V gene TRBV19, with 12 bases aligning to TRBD1. The CDR3 nucleotides read TGTGCCAGTATTCCGGGACAGGGGGCGAATGAGCAGTACTTC. Translated, it gives CASIPGQGANEQYF.